This T cell receptor (beta chain) was profiled in a study of blood T cell repertoires in COVID-19. Study in general: Some COVID-19 samples were acute and others convalescent; all came from the United States, Italy and Spain. PBMCs, B-cell-depleted T cells, or T cells were the source of the cDNA or gDNA that made up the material.

Authors' processing steps: Amplification with reference gene primers provided the estimates of nucleated cell counts. Some clones are missing from TCRdb's copy, which holds only in-frame ones; the method was immunoSEQ multiplex PCR. V, J and clone size are taken as reported in that table, and D and trimming were inferred from the DNA itself. The sample contains approximately 170,000 clones, more than 80% of which appear only once. The V gene's germline CDR1 is SGHAT and CDR2 FQNNGV. The CDR3 has 11 residues. Trimming took off 5 bases at V and 10 bases at J, with 11 bases between the two ends. Sequenced: peripheral blood. The TCR originated in a human donor in a cohort sampled during active COVID-19. The chain couples TRBV11-2 to TRBJ1-1; tentative D call: TRBD1 (6 bases). This CDR3 reads CASSAGGRAFF. The CDR3 region has the DNA TGTGCCAGCAGCGCCGGGGGGCGAGCTTTCTTT.